One sample yielded the 8 T cell receptor beta chains listed below, sequenced in a study of T-cell reconstitution after alpha-beta-depleted transplantation in children. Using unique molecular identifiers, the investigators prepared the TCRbeta library. One entry per CDR3 protein, called by TCRdb with MiXCR from the PCR reads. The profile shows just over 950,000 distinct CDR3 sequences, about 30% of them singletons. Sequences were derived from PBMCs, mostly from graft donor cells, sampled 360 days after TCRalphabeta/CD19-depleted stem cell transplant. Every receptor here comes from a boy younger than two who had a stem cell transplant for SCID, so the T cells may come from the graft donor.

The rearrangement uses TRBV27 and TRBJ1-2; D possibly corresponds to TRBD1 (5 bases). The V gene lost 8 bases and the J gene lost 9 bases, with 16 bases spanning the gap. The CDR3 has 12 amino acids. Germline V gene data show CDR1 as MNHEY and CDR2 as SMNVEV (reference sequence). The CDR3 protein is CASGWWQGRYTF. In DNA, the CDR3 is TGTGCCAGCGGTTGGTGGCAGGGCCGCTACACCTTC.

Only one count was recorded for this clonotype. The junction and the germline gene differ at one end; a read error may be behind it. The chain joins TRBV5-1 to TRBJ2-1; 10 positions match TRBD2. The CDR3 covers 17 residues. The germline V gene encodes CDR1 SGHRS and CDR2 YFSETQ. CDR3 residues: CASSLVRPSGGYNEEFF. Written as DNA, the CDR3 is TGCGCCAGCAGCTTGGTGCGGCCTAGCGGGGGTTACAATGAGGAGTTCTTC. Filled out from reference TRBV5-1 and TRBJ2-1, the complete variable domain reads KAGVTQTPRYLIKTRGQQVTLSCSPISGHRSVSWYQQTPGQGLQFLFEYFSETQRNKGNFPGRFSGRQFSNSRSEMNVSTLELGDSALYLCASSLVRPSGGYNEEFFGPGTRLTVL.

A few counts support this clonotype. The rearrangement links TRBV25-1 to TRBJ1-2; tentative D call: TRBD1 (5 bases). With 1 base removed from V and 6 bases from J, the gap between germline ends came to 15 bases. CDR1 MGHDK and CDR2 SYGVNS come from the germline V gene. This CDR3 has 15 amino acids. In DNA form, the CDR3 reads TGTGCCAGCAGTGAATCAACCAAAGTGGGGGATGGCTACACCTTC. It encodes CASSESTKVGDGYTF.

The genes are TRBV4-1 and TRBJ2-2; the D gene is possibly TRBD2 (6 bases). Germline V gives CDR1 MGHRA, CDR2 YSYEKL. V lost 4 bases and J 4 bases, leaving 10 bases between the germline ends. This CDR3 region has 14 residues. CDR3 coding DNA: TGCGCCAGCAGCCCCCGACTAGGCACCGGGGAGCTGTTTTTT. Translation: CASSPRLGTGELFF.

J is TRBJ2-7 and V is TRBV12-3 or TRBV12-4, with a possible D match to TRBD2 (7 bases). There are 14 residues in the CDR3. Between the trimmed V and J ends, which lost 2 bases and 5 bases, there was a span of 13 bases. CDR3 region: CASSLRGGGHEQYF. CDR3 coding DNA: TGTGCCAGCAGTTTAAGAGGGGGGGGGCACGAGCAGTACTTC.

This clonotype was seen only a few times. The chain links TRBV29-1 to TRBJ2-7, with no clear D. Germline V gene lookup returns CDR1 SQVTM and CDR2 ANQGSEA. Trimming stripped 1 base from V and 3 bases from J, with 7 bases between. The CDR3 has 12 residues. The CDR3 sequence: CSVEVNLYEQYF. The CDR3 coding sequence is TGCAGCGTTGAAGTTAACCTCTACGAGCAGTACTTC.

The chain joins TRBV5-1 to TRBJ2-3; 7 bases map to TRBD2. The ends lost 4 bases at V and 1 base at J; junction bases unmatched: 6. Germline-derived CDR1 and CDR2 are SGHRS and YFSETQ. CDR3 size: 15 residues. In DNA, the CDR3 is TGCGCCAGCAGCCACCGGGACTACCGCACAGATACGCAGTATTTT. Translation gives CASSHRDYRTDTQYF. Using reference TRBV5-1 and TRBJ2-3 for the parts outside the CDR3, the full variable domain is KAGVTQTPRYLIKTRGQQVTLSCSPISGHRSVSWYQQTPGQGLQFLFEYFSETQRNKGNFPGRFSGRQFSNSRSEMNVSTLELGDSALYLCASSHRDYRTDTQYFGPGTRLTVL.

J is TRBJ2-7 and V is TRBV4-1; 9 bases align to TRBD1. CDR3 length equals 15 residues. Germline V lookup: CDR1 MGHRA, CDR2 YSYEKL. The trim removed 6 bases at V and 0 bases at J, leaving 6 bases unmatched. The CDR3 loop is CASRKTGGSSYEQYF. The CDR3 DNA is TGCGCCAGCAGGAAAACAGGGGGCAGCTCCTACGAGCAGTACTTC.